This T cell receptor beta chain was identified during a study of OX40 agonist ivuxolimab in advanced cancers. Study as a whole: Patients were dosed with the agonistic anti-OX40 (CD134) antibody ivuxolimab.

The repertoire was sequenced with immunoSEQ multiplex PCR; TCRdb's copy has only in-frame clones and lacks some. Of more than 65,000 clones in the sample, about nine tenths were seen once. Per germline, CDR1 SEHNR and CDR2 FQNEAQ (reference sequence). V was cut by 4 bases and J by 4 bases, with 13 bases left in between. CDR3 size: 14 residues. This clone appeared a single time. The antigen remains unidentified. The study's findings and limits: There were, on average, more expanded clones in CD8+ T cells than in CD4+.

This chain links TRBV7-9 with TRBJ1-1; D ambiguous. This sequence was found in an adult with an advanced solid tumor such as melanoma, head and neck, liver or kidney cancer. The sample consisted of CD4+ or CD8+ T cells sorted from blood, taken in a trial of the OX40 agonist ivuxolimab. CDR3 in amino acids: CASSSHPGVTEAFF. The CDR3 DNA follows: TGTGCCAGCAGCTCCCATCCCGGGGTCACTGAAGCTTTCTTT.